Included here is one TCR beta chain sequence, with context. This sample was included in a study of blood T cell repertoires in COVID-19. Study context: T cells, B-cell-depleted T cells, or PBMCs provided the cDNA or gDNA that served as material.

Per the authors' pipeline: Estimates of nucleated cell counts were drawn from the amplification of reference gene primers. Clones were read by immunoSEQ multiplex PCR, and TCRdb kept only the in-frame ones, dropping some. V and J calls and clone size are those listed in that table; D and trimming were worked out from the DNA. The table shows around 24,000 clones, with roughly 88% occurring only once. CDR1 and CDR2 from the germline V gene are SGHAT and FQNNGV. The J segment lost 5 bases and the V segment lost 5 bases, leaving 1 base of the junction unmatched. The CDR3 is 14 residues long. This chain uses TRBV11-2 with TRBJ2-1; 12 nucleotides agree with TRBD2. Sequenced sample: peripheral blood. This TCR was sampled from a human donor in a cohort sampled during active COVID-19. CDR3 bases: TGTGCCAGCAGCCCTAGCGGGAGGGACAATGAGCAGTTCTTC. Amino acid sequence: CASSPSGRDNEQFF.